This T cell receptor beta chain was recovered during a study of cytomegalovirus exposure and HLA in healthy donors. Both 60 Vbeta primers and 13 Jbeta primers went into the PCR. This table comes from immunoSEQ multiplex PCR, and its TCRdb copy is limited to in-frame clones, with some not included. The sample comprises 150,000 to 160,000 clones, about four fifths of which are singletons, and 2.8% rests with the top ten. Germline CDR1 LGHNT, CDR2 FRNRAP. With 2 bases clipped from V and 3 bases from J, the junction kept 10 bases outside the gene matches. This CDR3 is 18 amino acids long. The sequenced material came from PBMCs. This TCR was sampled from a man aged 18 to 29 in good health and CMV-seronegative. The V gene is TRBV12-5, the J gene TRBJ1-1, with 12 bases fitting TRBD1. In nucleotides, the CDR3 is TGTGCTAGTGGTTTGACACGACAGGGACAGGGGGCGTACACTGAAGCTTTCTTT. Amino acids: CASGLTRQGQGAYTEAFF.